This entry lists 30 T cell receptor beta chains sequenced from one sample in a study of tissue T cells after allogeneic stem cell transplantation. Time point given: mouse harvest day 7 after allogeneic transplant. Tail vein injection delivered 10^7 T-cell-depleted bone marrow cells and 10^6 splenic CD5+ T cells. Only in-frame clones appear in the TCRdb table, and some are missing; sequencing was by immunoSEQ multiplex PCR. The sample holds around 3,900 clones; approximately 53% are singletons and the top ten take approximately 10%. Sample: lymph node tissue. The receptors stem from a female BALB/c mouse given C57BL/6 T cells with graft-versus-host disease after an allogeneic hematopoietic cell transplant.

Details on this clone: Any gene name here is a mouse gene name. The read is 1 residue too short to cover the CDR3 end, so that end is filled in from the germline J gene. This rearrangement joins TRBV16 to TRBJ1-3; D gene unclear. V was pared by 0 bases and J by 0 bases, with 3 bases between. Germline V CDR1 and CDR2: SGHSA, FRNQAP. The CDR3 consists of 14 residues. Incomplete CDR3 DNA: TGTGCAAGCAGCTTAGAAATTTCTGGAAATACGCTCTAT. This sequence encodes CASSLEISGNTLY. The full CDR3 is CASSLEISGNTLYF.

A note on this clone: Gene names refer to mouse genes. The read comes to an end 1 residue before the CDR3 does, leaving the germline J gene to fill in the end. The chain recombines TRBV2 with TRBJ2-4; TRBD1 matches at 9 bases. CDR1 and CDR2 (germline): LGHNA, YSYQKL. After removal of 0 bases from V and 3 bases from J, the junction contained 1 base not matched to a gene. The CDR3 sequence is 15 residues long. The CDR3 spells CASSQDGQGQNTLYF. Partial CDR3 DNA: TGTGCCAGCAGCCAAGATGGACAGGGGCAAAACACCTTGTAC.

Notes on this clone: Germline and genes here are mouse. Read coverage stops 1 residue before the CDR3 terminus; the germline J gene supplies the remainder. The rearrangement joins TRBV3 to TRBJ1-1, with TRBD1 identical over 10 bases. J was trimmed by 5 bases and V by 6 bases; bases with no gene match: 6. The CDR3 has 14 amino acids. Germline CDR1 SNHLY, CDR2 FYNGKV (reference sequence). The CDR3 region is CASRPGQGRTEVFF. The sequenced part of the CDR3 DNA is TGTGCCAGCAGGCCGGGACAGGGGAGGACAGAAGTCTTC.

About this clone: The genes and germline here are from mouse. Coverage ceases 1 residue before the CDR3 finishes, and the germline J gene fills in the end. V is TRBV26 and J is TRBJ1-6, with D unclear. TRBJ1-6 is annotated as an ORF whose role is uncertain. Trimming removed 3 bases from V and 3 bases from J, with 6 bases in between. The CDR3 loop spans 14 amino acids. Per the germline V gene, CDR1 is KGHPV and CDR2 is FQNQEV (reference sequence). CDR3 DNA (partial): TGTGCCAGCAGTCTTGGCAGCTATAATTCGCCCCTCTAC. This sequence encodes CASSLGSYNSPLY. The whole CDR3 sequence is CASSLGSYNSPLYF.

Points on this clone: Gene names denote mouse genes. This chain's CDR3 is CASSLDWGGYYAEQFF. The CDR3 bases that were read are TGTGCCAGCAGTCTGGACTGGGGGGGTTACTATGCTGAGCAGTTC. V is TRBV26 and J is TRBJ2-1; TRBD2 matches at 11 bases. The CDR3 end lies 1 residue beyond the end of the read and is filled in from the germline J gene. CDR3 length: 16 amino acids. Germline V gene data show CDR1 as KGHPV and CDR2 as FQNQEV (reference sequence). With 2 bases clipped from V and 2 bases from J, the junction kept 2 bases outside the gene matches.

This clone came up a few times. These gene names are mouse names. The CDR3 extends 1 residue past the end of the read, so its final part is completed from the germline J gene. This rearrangement joins TRBV12-2 to TRBJ2-5; unclear D gene. Looked up from germline, CDR1 is SGHLS and CDR2 is HYDKME. The CDR3 length is 15 residues. Trimming stripped 0 bases from V and 6 bases from J, with 15 bases between. The sequenced part of the CDR3 DNA is TGTGCCAGCTCTCTCGAGGGATTTCAAGGGGACACCCAGTAC. It encodes CASSLEGFQGDTQY. The whole CDR3 reads CASSLEGFQGDTQYF. The full variable domain, in which reference TRBV12-2 and TRBJ2-5 provide the parts outside the CDR3, is NSGVVQSPRYIIKGKGERSILKCIPISGHLSVAWYQQTQGQELKFFIQHYDKMERDKGNLPSRFSVQQFDDYHSEMNMSALELEDSAVYFCASSLEGFQGDTQYFGPGTRLLVL.

This clone has more than one count but fewer than ten. All gene names here are mouse names. Read coverage stops 1 residue before the CDR3 terminus; the germline J gene supplies the remainder. The V gene is TRBV26, the J gene TRBJ1-4; possible D gene TRBD1, 5 bases. V shed 4 bases and J shed 7 bases, with 10 bases lying between them. CDR1 is KGHPV, CDR2 FQNQEV, per germline (reference sequence). The CDR3 runs 13 residues. The sequenced part of the CDR3 DNA is TGTGCCAGCAGTCCCAGGGAGGGCGAAAGATTATTT. It yields the protein CASSPREGERLF. The CDR3, in full, reads CASSPREGERLFF.

This clone turned up a few times. Genes here carry mouse names. CDR3 sequence: CASSRDIYEQYF. Incomplete CDR3 DNA: TGTGCCAGCAGTCGGGACATCTATGAACAGTAC. The chain uses TRBV5 and TRBJ2-7, with a possible D match to TRBD1 (6 bases). The sequenced fragment ends 1 residue before the CDR3 boundary, so the rest is inferred from the germline J gene. The CDR3 has 12 amino acids. Germline CDR1 and CDR2: LGHNA and YNLKQL (reference sequence). With 6 bases removed from V and 3 bases from J, the gap between germline ends came to 9 bases.

This clone is judged large (0.1 to 1%). Genes and germline come from the mouse. The read stops 1 residue short of the end of the CDR3; the missing end is completed from the germline J gene. V usage is TRBV26 and J usage is TRBJ2-2; 8 bases align to TRBD1. The CDR3 runs to 15 residues. V shed 2 bases, J shed 4 bases, and the junction held 3 bases outside the gene matches. Germline V lookup: CDR1 KGHPV, CDR2 FQNQEV (reference sequence). The CDR3 loop is CASSLRQGATGQLYF. CDR3 bases read: TGTGCCAGCAGTCTGAGGCAGGGGGCCACCGGGCAGCTCTAC.

On this clone itself: Gene and germline names: mouse. The part of the CDR3 DNA that was read is TGTGCCAGCGGGTTACAGGGGGCCGGCACAGAAGTCTTC. Protein product: CASGLQGAGTEVF. The entire CDR3 sequence reads CASGLQGAGTEVFF. The rearrangement joins TRBV13-2 to TRBJ1-1, with TRBD1 matching 9 bases. The sequenced fragment ends 1 residue before the CDR3 boundary, so the rest is inferred from the germline J gene. The CDR3 is made up of 14 amino acids. V was clipped by 5 bases and J by 4 bases; unmatched bases: 6. Germline V lookup: CDR1 NNHNN, CDR2 SYGAGS (reference sequence).

This clone was observed a few times. The genes and germline here are from mouse. The observed sequence ends 1 residue before the CDR3 terminus, with the missing tail filled in from the germline J gene. V is TRBV26 and J is TRBJ2-3; 9 positions match TRBD1. Germline CDR1 is KGHPV and CDR2 is FQNQEV (reference sequence). The CDR3 has 15 amino acids. The V gene end was trimmed by 5 bases and the J gene end by 1 base; junction bases not matched to a gene: 4. The CDR3 sequence: CASSSTGGRAETLYF. Incomplete CDR3 DNA: TGTGCCAGCAGTTCGACAGGGGGTCGTGCAGAAACGCTGTAT.

Remarks on this clone: Gene and germline names: mouse. The CDR3 goes on 1 residue after the read ends, and that part is filled in from the germline J gene. The chain has TRBV26 and TRBJ1-1, with D unresolved. Germline V lookup: CDR1 KGHPV, CDR2 FQNQEV (reference sequence). V was pared by 2 bases and J by 0 bases, with 7 bases between. This CDR3 has 14 amino acids. The CDR3 region is CASSLLLANTEVFF. The CDR3 DNA, read in part, is TGTGCCAGCAGTCTGCTACTTGCAAACACAGAAGTCTTC.

The table lists this clone with a few counts. Gene labels here are mouse ones. CDR3 DNA, as far as it was read: TGTGCTAGCAGTTTACACAGGGGACTCTATAATTCGCCCCTCTAC. Translated, it gives CASSLHRGLYNSPLY. The entire CDR3 protein is CASSLHRGLYNSPLYF. The chain employs TRBV29 and TRBJ1-6; 7 bases align to TRBD1. The read halts 1 residue ahead of the CDR3 end, with the missing end drawn from the germline J gene. Being an ORF, TRBJ1-6 has a function that is uncertain. Germline loops: CDR1 MSHET, CDR2 SYDVDS. Germline trimming cut 2 bases from V and 3 bases from J; bases unmatched to any gene: 4. This CDR3 is built from 16 residues.

By proportion, this clone is medium-sized (0.01 to 0.1%). Gene names are the mouse ones. The read ends 1 residue before the CDR3 terminus; that terminus is restored from the germline J gene. This chain links TRBV2 with TRBJ2-7, with TRBD1 identical over 7 bases. V lost 0 bases, J lost 7 bases, and 3 bases stayed unmatched. The CDR3 runs to 13 residues. Per the germline V gene, CDR1 is LGHNA and CDR2 is YSYQKL. The CDR3 sequence: CASSQDTGEEQYF. CDR3 DNA, as far as it was read: TGTGCCAGCAGCCAAGATACAGGGGAGGAACAGTAC.

Comments on this clone: The germline and genes are mouse ones. The read stops 1 residue short of the end of the CDR3; the missing end is completed from the germline J gene. This sequence joins TRBV26 and TRBJ1-3; D call uncertain. Germline V lookup: CDR1 KGHPV, CDR2 FQNQEV (reference sequence). The CDR3 runs to 12 residues. Trimming stripped 4 bases from V and 4 bases from J, with 5 bases between. CDR3 DNA, as far as it was read: TGTGCCAGCAGTCGCGGGGGAAATACGCTCTAT. Encoded protein: CASSRGGNTLY. From start to end, the CDR3 is CASSRGGNTLYF.

Details on this clone: The gene symbols are mouse symbols. The read terminates 1 residue before the CDR3 end, so the remaining end is supplied by the germline J gene. The chain is built from TRBV26 and TRBJ2-2; the D is unclear. CDR1 is KGHPV, CDR2 FQNQEV, per germline (reference sequence). The V end was cut by 2 bases, the J end by 1 base, with 5 bases between. The CDR3 runs 14 residues. The covered CDR3 bases are TGTGCCAGCAGTCTGGGGCAAAACACCGGGCAGCTCTAC. Amino acids: CASSLGQNTGQLY. In full, the CDR3 is CASSLGQNTGQLYF.

This clone was seen just once. All gene names here are mouse names. The CDR3 goes on 1 residue after the read ends, and that part is filled in from the germline J gene. The chain recombines TRBV13-2 with TRBJ2-5; 7 nucleotides match TRBD1. The CDR3 runs to 14 residues. The J segment lost 0 bases and the V segment lost 4 bases, leaving 2 bases of the junction unmatched. Germline CDR1 NNHNN, CDR2 SYGAGS (reference sequence). CDR3 DNA (partial): TGTGCCAGCGGTCCGACAGGGAACCAAGACACCCAGTAC. It yields the protein CASGPTGNQDTQY. The entire CDR3 reads CASGPTGNQDTQYF.

Regarding this clone: Any gene name here is a mouse gene name. The read ends 1 residue early relative to the CDR3; the germline J gene fills the gap. This sample also contains other DNA sequences that code for the same CDR3. This chain joins TRBV13-2 and TRBJ1-1; tentatively, D is TRBD1 (6 bases). The germline gives CDR1 NNHNN, CDR2 SYGAGS (reference sequence). The V gene lost 2 bases and the J gene lost 5 bases, with 7 bases spanning the gap. This CDR3 has 12 amino acids. The CDR3 loop is CASGEGQTEVFF. Incomplete CDR3 DNA: TGTGCCAGCGGTGAAGGACAGACAGAAGTCTTC.

Comments on this clone: Germline and genes: mouse. The sequenced fragment ends 1 residue before the CDR3 boundary, so the rest is inferred from the germline J gene. J is TRBJ1-2 and V is TRBV2, with no clear D. CDR1 is LGHNA and CDR2 is YSYQKL in the germline V gene. V shed 1 base and J shed 0 bases, with 0 bases lying between them. There are 12 residues in the CDR3. CDR3: CASSQANSDYTF. CDR3 DNA, as far as it was read: TGTGCCAGCAGCCAAGCAAACTCCGACTACACC. Full variable domain (missing parts from reference TRBV2 and TRBJ1-2): DPKIIQKPKYLVAVTGSEKILICEQYLGHNAMYWYRQSAKKPLEFMFSYSYQKLMDNQTASSRFQPQSSKKNHLDLQITALKPDDSATYFCASSQANSDYTFGSGTRLLVI.

This clone is large by share. The genes are named according to mouse. The CDR3 end is not reached by the read, which stops 1 residue before it; the germline J gene fills it in. This chain connects TRBV17 to TRBJ2-7; 9 bases fit TRBD1. Germline trimming cut 0 bases from V and 2 bases from J; bases unmatched to any gene: 2. The germline V gene encodes CDR1 MNHDT and CDR2 YYDKIL. The CDR3 loop spans 15 amino acids. The CDR3 sequence: CASSRDRQGAYEQYF. CDR3 bases read: TGTGCTAGCAGTAGAGATCGACAGGGGGCCTATGAACAGTAC.

About this clone: Mouse names are used for the genes. The CDR3 extends 1 residue past the end of the read, so its final part is completed from the germline J gene. The J gene is TRBJ2-4, the V gene TRBV12-2; no clear D gene. V lost 4 bases and J lost 0, with 10 bases in between. The CDR3 is 14 amino acids. Germline V gives CDR1 SGHLS, CDR2 HYDKME. The CDR3 spells CASSLDGSQNTLYF. CDR3 DNA, as far as it was read: TGTGCCAGCTCCCTTGACGGGAGTCAAAACACCTTGTAC.

Regarding this clone: Gene names are the mouse ones. The read comes to an end 1 residue before the CDR3 does, leaving the germline J gene to fill in the end. This rearrangement joins TRBV3 to TRBJ2-4, with D possibly TRBD2 on 6 matching bases. Per the germline V gene, CDR1 is SNHLY and CDR2 is FYNGKV (reference sequence). CDR3 length equals 15 residues. Trimming removed 1 base at V and 0 bases at J, with 8 bases between. The DNA read from the CDR3 is TGTGCCAGCAGCTTAGACTGGGTTAGTCAAAACACCTTGTAC. Amino acids: CASSLDWVSQNTLY. The CDR3, in full, reads CASSLDWVSQNTLYF.

On this clone: The genes and germline here are from mouse. The read ends 1 residue early relative to the CDR3; the germline J gene fills the gap. The chain recombines TRBV1 with TRBJ2-5; 7 nucleotides line up with TRBD1. The germline V gene encodes CDR1 NSQYPW and CDR2 LRSPGD (reference sequence). The CDR3 is 14 residues long. V trimming: 2 bases; J trimming: 3 bases; junction bases outside the gene matches: 2. CDR3 region: CTCSARDRQDTQYF. The sequenced part of the CDR3 DNA is TGCACCTGCAGTGCACGGGACAGACAAGACACCCAGTAC.

Concerning this clone: The genes are named according to mouse. The sequenced fragment ends 1 residue before the CDR3 boundary, so the rest is inferred from the germline J gene. The rearrangement links TRBV13-2 to TRBJ2-4; D is unclear. The germline V and J ends were trimmed by 0 bases and 5 bases, with 4 bases remaining between them. The CDR3 extends over 12 amino acids. The germline gives CDR1 NNHNN, CDR2 SYGAGS (reference sequence). CDR3 bases read: TGTGCCAGCGGTGATGACACAAACACCTTGTAC. Translated: CASGDDTNTLY. The whole CDR3 protein reads CASGDDTNTLYF.

This clone has a handful of counts. Gene names are mouse gene names. The read finishes 1 residue shy of the CDR3 end, and the germline J gene is used to complete it. The rearrangement joins TRBV26 to TRBJ2-7; D is tentatively TRBD1 or TRBD2 (7 bases each). Germline V gene data show CDR1 as KGHPV and CDR2 as FQNQEV (reference sequence). V was clipped by 3 bases and J by 4 bases, with 10 bases between them. The CDR3 contains 13 residues. The CDR3 spells CASSLQGGYEQYF. The CDR3 bases that were read are TGTGCCAGCAGTCTCCAGGGGGGGTATGAACAGTAC. The variable domain in full, completed from reference TRBV26 and TRBJ2-7, reads NSKVIQTPRYLVKGQGQKAKMRCIPEKGHPVVFWYQQNKNNEFKFLINFQNQEVLQQIDMTEKRFSAECPSNSPCSLEIQSSEAGDSALYLCASSLQGGYEQYFGPGTRLTVL.

Comment on this clone: Here the gene names and germline are mouse. The CDR3 extends 1 residue past the end of the read, so its final part is completed from the germline J gene. This rearrangement joins TRBV13-1 to TRBJ2-3; D might be TRBD2 (5 bases). V dropped 0 bases and J dropped 0 bases, with 8 bases sitting between them. Germline values: CDR1 NSHNY, CDR2 SYGAGN. The CDR3 runs 15 residues. Incomplete CDR3 DNA: TGTGCCAGCAGTGATGCTGGGAGTAGTGCAGAAACGCTGTAT. It specifies CASSDAGSSAETLY. The CDR3 in its entirety is CASSDAGSSAETLYF.

This clone showed up just a few times. The gene symbols are mouse symbols. The read ends 1 residue shy of where the CDR3 ends; the end is completed using the germline J gene. The chain recombines TRBV5 with TRBJ1-1; D is unresolved. V gave up 4 bases and J gave up 1 base, with 10 bases separating them. The CDR3 has 14 residues. Germline V gene data show CDR1 as LGHNA and CDR2 as YNLKQL (reference sequence). The sequenced CDR3 bases are TGTGCCAGCAGCCCAAGGCCAGGAAACACAGAAGTCTTC. Amino acids: CASSPRPGNTEVF. The full CDR3 protein is CASSPRPGNTEVFF.

This clone has just a few counts. Any gene name here is a mouse gene name. With the read ending 1 residue before the CDR3 end, the germline J gene is used to fill in that end. The chain combines TRBV26 with TRBJ2-7; no clear D gene. V was clipped by 3 bases and J by 0 bases, with 6 bases between them. The CDR3 runs to 13 residues. CDR1 and CDR2 (germline): KGHPV, FQNQEV (reference sequence). CDR3 sequence: CASSLQSSYEQYF. The covered CDR3 bases are TGTGCCAGCAGTCTTCAGAGCTCCTATGAACAGTAC.

Details on this clone: Gene names and germline match the mouse. The missing CDR3 end, 1 residue past where the read stops, is filled in from the germline J gene. The chain joins TRBV3 to TRBJ2-3; 11 bases line up with TRBD2. Germline values: CDR1 SNHLY, CDR2 FYNGKV (reference sequence). This CDR3 region has 16 residues. V lost 5 bases to trimming and J lost 0 bases; unmatched junction nucleotides: 4. The CDR3 sequence: CASSGTGGPSAETLYF. The sequenced part of the CDR3 DNA is TGTGCCAGCAGCGGGACTGGGGGCCCTAGTGCAGAAACGCTGTAT.

A word on this clone: Gene names refer to mouse genes. The read gets to within 1 residue of the CDR3 end, and the germline J gene fills in the rest. This chain uses TRBV3 with TRBJ2-7; 7 nucleotides align to TRBD1. V shed 4 bases and J 4 bases; nucleotides not matched to a gene: 1. CDR3 length: 12 residues. From germline, CDR1 is SNHLY and CDR2 FYNGKV (reference sequence). This CDR3 reads CASSSTGYEQYF. CDR3 bases read: TGTGCCAGCAGCTCGACAGGGTATGAACAGTAC.